This T cell receptor beta chain comes out of a study of T-cell reconstitution after alpha-beta-depleted transplantation in children. The CDR3 totals 14 residues. Trimming cost V 8 bases and J 5 bases, with 18 bases left between them. This clonotype was recorded many times. Unique molecular identifiers were incorporated when the TCRbeta library was constructed. TCRdb redid the calling of the PCR reads with MiXCR, one entry per CDR3 protein. The sample consists of hundreds of thousands of distinct CDR3 sequences, about 15% of them appearing once. This receptor was identified in a human donor who donated a stem cell graft to a child with acute myeloid leukemia. Sequences were derived from PBMCs from the stem cell graft donor, sampled from the stem cell graft. The genes are TRBV12-3 or TRBV12-4 and TRBJ1-2; no definite D call. The CDR3 here is CASHPWGQLYGYTF. DNA of the CDR3: TGTGCCAGCCACCCCTGGGGTCAGTTATATGGCTACACCTTC.